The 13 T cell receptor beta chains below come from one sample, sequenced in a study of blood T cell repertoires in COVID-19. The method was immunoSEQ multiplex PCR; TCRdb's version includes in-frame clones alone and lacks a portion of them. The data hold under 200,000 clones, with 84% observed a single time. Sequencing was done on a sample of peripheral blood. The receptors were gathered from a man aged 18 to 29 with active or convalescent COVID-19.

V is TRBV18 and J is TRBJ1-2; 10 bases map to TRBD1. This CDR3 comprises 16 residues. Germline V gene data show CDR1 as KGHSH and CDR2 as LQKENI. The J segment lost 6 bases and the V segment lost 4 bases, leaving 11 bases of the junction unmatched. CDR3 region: CASSLDLTGQGNGYTF. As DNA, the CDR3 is TGTGCCAGCTCACTCGATCTTACGGGACAGGGGAATGGCTACACCTTC.

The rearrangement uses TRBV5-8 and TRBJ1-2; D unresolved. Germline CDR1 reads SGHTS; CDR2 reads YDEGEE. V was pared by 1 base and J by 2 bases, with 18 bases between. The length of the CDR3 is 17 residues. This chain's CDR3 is CASSLLHASSVNYGYTF. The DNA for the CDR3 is TGTGCCAGCAGCTTGCTGCACGCATCTTCGGTGAACTATGGCTACACCTTC.

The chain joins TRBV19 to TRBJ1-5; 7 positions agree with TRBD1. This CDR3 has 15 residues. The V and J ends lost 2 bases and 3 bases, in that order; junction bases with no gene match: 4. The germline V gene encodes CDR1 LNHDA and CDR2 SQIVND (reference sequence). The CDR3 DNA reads TGTGCCAGTAGTATACGGACAGGCTTCAATCAGCCCCAGCATTTT. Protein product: CASSIRTGFNQPQHF.

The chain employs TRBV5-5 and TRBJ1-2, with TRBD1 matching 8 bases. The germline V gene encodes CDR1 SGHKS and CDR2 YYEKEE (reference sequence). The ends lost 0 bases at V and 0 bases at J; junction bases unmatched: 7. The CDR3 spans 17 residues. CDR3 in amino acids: CASSLAGDRGTNYGYTF. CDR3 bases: TGTGCCAGCAGCTTGGCCGGCGACAGGGGCACTAACTATGGCTACACCTTC.

In DNA form, the CDR3 reads TGTGCCAGCAGCCCTGGACAGAACTTAATCCAAGAGACCCAGTACTTC. Its protein is CASSPGQNLIQETQYF. The rearrangement joins TRBV7-9 to TRBJ2-5; D might be TRBD1 (6 bases). The CDR3 extends over 16 amino acids. Trimming removed 5 bases at V and 1 base at J, with 17 bases between. Germline CDR1 is SEHNR and CDR2 is FQNEAQ (reference sequence).

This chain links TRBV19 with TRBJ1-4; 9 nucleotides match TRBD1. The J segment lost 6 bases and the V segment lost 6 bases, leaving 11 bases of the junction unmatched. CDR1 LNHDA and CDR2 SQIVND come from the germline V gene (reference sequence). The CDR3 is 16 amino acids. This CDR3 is CASSEEAGQGYEKLFF. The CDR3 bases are TGTGCCAGTAGCGAAGAGGCGGGACAGGGTTATGAAAAACTGTTTTTT.

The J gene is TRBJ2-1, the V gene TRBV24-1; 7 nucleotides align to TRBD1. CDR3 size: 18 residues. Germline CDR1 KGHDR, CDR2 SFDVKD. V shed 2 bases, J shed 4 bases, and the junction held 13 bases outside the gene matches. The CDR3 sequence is CATSDSQLTGIKYNEQFF. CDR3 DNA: TGTGCCACCAGTGATTCCCAATTGACAGGGATAAAATACAATGAGCAGTTCTTC.

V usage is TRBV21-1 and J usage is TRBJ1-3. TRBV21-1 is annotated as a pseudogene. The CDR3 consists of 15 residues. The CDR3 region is CASTDRGAGGNTIYF. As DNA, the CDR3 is TGTGCCAGCACCGACCGCGGGGCAGGGGGAAACACCATATATTTT.

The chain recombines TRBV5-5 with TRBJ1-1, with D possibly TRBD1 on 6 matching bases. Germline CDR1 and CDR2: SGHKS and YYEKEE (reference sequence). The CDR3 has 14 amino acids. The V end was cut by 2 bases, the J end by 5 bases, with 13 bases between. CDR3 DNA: TGTGCCAGCAGCTTTGCAGGGGTTGAAACTGAAGCTTTCTTT. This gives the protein CASSFAGVETEAFF.

As DNA, the CDR3 is TGCGCCAGCAGCGCATCGACCCCGAGGGAAGAAAAACTGTTTTTT. This encodes CASSASTPREEKLFF. J is TRBJ1-4 and V is TRBV5-1; no firm D call. Per germline, CDR1 SGHRS and CDR2 YFSETQ. The CDR3 extends over 15 amino acids. V lost 4 bases to trimming and J lost 8 bases, with 18 bases between them.

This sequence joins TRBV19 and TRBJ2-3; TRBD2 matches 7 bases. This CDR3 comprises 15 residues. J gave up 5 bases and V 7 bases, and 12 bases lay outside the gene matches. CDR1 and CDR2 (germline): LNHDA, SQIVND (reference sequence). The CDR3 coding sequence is TGTGCCAGTAACCCTAGCGGCCCGCCCAGAGATACGCAGTATTTT. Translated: CASNPSGPPRDTQYF.

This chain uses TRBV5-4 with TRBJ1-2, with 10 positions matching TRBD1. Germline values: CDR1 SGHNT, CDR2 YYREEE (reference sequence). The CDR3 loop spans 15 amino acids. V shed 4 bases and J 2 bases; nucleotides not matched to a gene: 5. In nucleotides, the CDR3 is TGTGCCAGCAGCCCGGGGGGACAGGGGAACTATGGCTACACCTTC. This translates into CASSPGGQGNYGYTF.

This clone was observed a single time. This CDR3 is CASSVAGGGTDTQYF. The CDR3 DNA follows: TGCGCCAGCAGCGTAGCGGGAGGCGGCACAGATACGCAGTATTTT. J is TRBJ2-3 and V is TRBV5-1; 10 nucleotides line up with TRBD2. The CDR3 spans 15 residues. Germline V gene lookup returns CDR1 SGHRS and CDR2 YFSETQ. V was clipped by 4 bases and J by 1 base; unmatched bases: 3.